Shown below are 27 T cell receptor beta chains from a single sample sequenced in a study of metastatic and nonmetastatic thyroid tumors. Each patient came to thyroid surgery without any prior treatment (of any kind). From the PCR reads, TCRdb re-called clones with MiXCR. The data show around 19,000 clones, 10% to 12% seen once. The sequencing input was blood. The source is a female donor with papillary thyroid cancer or a benign thyroid nodule (not recorded which). Some clones in this sample may be carry-over from other donors' samples.

This clone was detected many times. The chain carries TRBV5-1 and TRBJ2-2; D is unclear. CDR1 and CDR2 (germline): SGHRS, YFSETQ. V was trimmed by 2 bases and J by 8 bases, leaving 4 bases between them. This CDR3 region has 11 residues. CDR3 DNA sequence: TGCGCCAGCAGCTTTCCTGGGGAGCTGTTTTTT. It specifies CASSFPGELFF.

Many counts were recorded for this clone. The DNA for the CDR3 is TGTGCCTGGAGTCGGGACAGCCTAAGCAATCAGCCCCAGCATTTT. This codes for CAWSRDSLSNQPQHF. The V gene is TRBV30, the J gene TRBJ1-5; 7 bases match TRBD1. Trimming at V came to 2 bases and at J to 1 base, leaving 5 bases not matched to a gene. Germline CDR1 and CDR2: GTSNPN and SVGIG (reference sequence). This CDR3 has 15 amino acids.

This clone was detected ten times or more. This chain connects TRBV20-1 to TRBJ2-5, with D perhaps being TRBD1 or TRBD2 (5 bases each). V lost 6 bases and J lost 1, with 15 bases in between. Germline V gives CDR1 DFQATT, CDR2 SNEGSKA (reference sequence). This CDR3 has 14 amino acids. The CDR3: CSARNGAVQETQYF. The CDR3 bases are TGCAGTGCCCGGAACGGGGCAGTCCAAGAGACCCAGTACTTC.

The CDR3: CASSLTAGQLNTEAFF. CDR3 coding DNA: TGTGCCAGCTCACTTACCGCGGGACAGCTGAACACTGAAGCTTTCTTT. The chain joins TRBV18 to TRBJ1-1; the match to TRBD1 covers 7 bases. Germline CDR1 and CDR2: KGHSH and LQKENI. J was trimmed by 0 bases and V by 4 bases; bases with no gene match: 8. The CDR3 is 16 residues long. The variable domain in full, completed from reference TRBV18 and TRBJ1-1, reads NAGVMQNPRHLVRRRGQEARLRCSPMKGHSHVYWYRQLPEEGLKFMVYLQKENIIDESGMPKERFSAEFPKEGPSILRIQQVVRGDSAAYFCASSLTAGQLNTEAFFGQGTRLTVV.

This clone qualifies as medium-sized. CDR3 sequence: CASSEPGQNYEQYF. Here the CDR3 DNA reads TGTGCCAGCAGCGAGCCGGGACAGAACTACGAGCAGTACTTC. The genes are TRBV27 and TRBJ2-7; 7 nucleotides match TRBD1. The CDR3 runs to 14 residues. The V and J ends lost 6 bases and 3 bases, in that order; junction bases with no gene match: 8. Germline assignment: CDR1 MNHEY and CDR2 SMNVEV (reference sequence).

With respect to this clone: A much larger clone sits a single nucleotide away, making a read error possible. CDR3 nucleotides: TGCAGTGCTAGTGGTTTAGACGGGGAGGCACAGACCCAGTACTTC. Translation gives CSASGLDGEAQTQYF. The chain carries TRBV20-1 and TRBJ2-5; the D gene is possibly TRBD2 (6 bases). V was pared by 3 bases and J by 6 bases, with 20 bases between. Germline lookup yields CDR1 DFQATT and CDR2 SNEGSKA (reference sequence). This CDR3 has 15 amino acids.

This clone has a count of ten or more. The chain's CDR3 is CASSPAKASGANVLTF. The CDR3 coding sequence is TGTGCCAGCTCACCAGCGAAGGCCTCTGGGGCCAACGTCCTGACTTTC. The V and J genes are TRBV18 and TRBJ2-6, with D unresolved. Germline CDR1 and CDR2: KGHSH and LQKENI. The CDR3 consists of 16 residues. Trimming stripped 2 bases from V and 0 bases from J, with 8 bases between.

This chain links TRBV30 with TRBJ1-3; D gene ambiguous. The V gene's germline CDR1 is GTSNPN and CDR2 SVGIG (reference sequence). The ends were cut back, 1 base at V and 4 bases at J, with 2 bases in the middle. The CDR3 consists of 11 residues. The CDR3 sequence is CAWSEGNTIYF. Written as DNA, the CDR3 is TGTGCCTGGAGTGAAGGAAACACCATATATTTT.

This clone was seen repeatedly, ten times or more. The chain recombines TRBV29-1 with TRBJ2-7; 13 bases are a match to TRBD2. The CDR3 is 15 residues long. The trim removed 4 bases at V and 2 bases at J, leaving 5 bases unmatched. Germline loops: CDR1 SQVTM, CDR2 ANQGSEA. The CDR3 DNA is TGCAGCGTTGGAGGGACTAGCGGGGACCCCTACGAGCAGTACTTC. Amino acids: CSVGGTSGDPYEQYF.

This clone was seen many times. CDR3 loop: CASSAADSYEQYF. The CDR3 DNA reads as TGTGCCAGCAGCGCTGCGGACTCCTACGAGCAGTACTTC. The V call is TRBV5-5, the J call TRBJ2-7; D not resolved. Germline CDR1 and CDR2: SGHKS and YYEKEE (reference sequence). Trimming took off 4 bases at V and 0 bases at J, with 8 bases between the two ends. The CDR3 length is 13 residues.

This clone was recorded at least ten times. This chain links TRBV20-1 with TRBJ1-1; D is unresolved. The CDR3 is made up of 13 amino acids. Trimming removed 8 bases from V and 3 bases from J, with 16 bases in between. Germline V gene lookup returns CDR1 DFQATT and CDR2 SNEGSKA (reference sequence). The CDR3 spells CSPRRRWDTEAFF. CDR3 nucleotides: TGCAGTCCAAGACGCCGATGGGACACTGAAGCTTTCTTT.

This clone has at least ten counts. The chain combines TRBV12-3 or TRBV12-4 with TRBJ1-4; the D is unclear. The CDR3 loop spans 12 amino acids. V was clipped by 1 base and J by 10 bases, with 7 bases between them. The CDR3 loop reads CASSLGEGKLFF. CDR3 DNA sequence: TGTGCCAGCAGTTTAGGAGAGGGAAAACTGTTTTTT.

This clone was seen many times. The chain carries TRBV11-1 and TRBJ2-1; 8 nucleotides match TRBD1. The CDR3 spans 16 residues. Per germline, CDR1 SGHAT and CDR2 FQDESV (reference sequence). V shed 5 bases and J 6 bases; nucleotides not matched to a gene: 12. Here the CDR3 reads CASSPGQGASSNEQFF. DNA of the CDR3: TGTGCCAGCAGCCCAGGACAGGGTGCCAGTTCCAATGAGCAGTTCTTC.

The genes are TRBV2 and TRBJ1-2, with TRBD1 matching over 9 bases. Per the germline V gene, CDR1 is SNHLY and CDR2 is FYNNEI. CDR3 length equals 14 residues. The V segment lost 2 bases and the J segment 5 bases; nucleotides outside the gene matches: 3. The CDR3 coding sequence is TGTGCCAGCAGTGAAACAGGGGGCGCTTATGGCTACACCTTC. This codes for CASSETGGAYGYTF.

This clone was detected many times. This CDR3 is also generated by other DNA sequences in the sample. V gene TRBV13 combines with J gene TRBJ1-5, with TRBD1 as a possible D gene (5 bases). Germline CDR1 and CDR2: PRHDT and FYEKMQ (reference sequence). V was clipped by 5 bases and J by 0 bases, with 26 bases between them. The CDR3 is 20 amino acids. The CDR3 loop reads CASSRRALTGTGYSNQPQHF. In DNA, the CDR3 is TGTGCCAGCAGCCGGAGAGCTCTAACAGGTACGGGCTATAGCAATCAGCCCCAGCATTTT.

This clone was counted ten times or more. The genes are TRBV4-1 and TRBJ2-7; 12 bases match TRBD2. Germline V lookup: CDR1 MGHRA, CDR2 YSYEKL. V lost 3 bases, J lost 2 bases, and 5 bases stayed unmatched. CDR3 length: 16 residues. The CDR3 nucleotides are TGCGCCAGCAGCCAGCCGACTAGCGGGAGTCCCTACGAGCAGTACTTC. It translates to CASSQPTSGSPYEQYF.

This clone was seen more than once but under ten times. The V call is TRBV2, the J call TRBJ1-5; TRBD1 matches at 10 bases. The germline gives CDR1 SNHLY, CDR2 FYNNEI. The junction had 2 bases not matched to a gene; V was cut back by 6 bases and J by 6 bases. This CDR3 contains 13 residues. The CDR3 spells CASRGQGPQPQHF. The CDR3 DNA reads as TGTGCCAGCAGGGGACAGGGGCCTCAGCCCCAGCATTTT.

This clone is medium-sized (0.01 to 0.1%) in the sample. The genes are TRBV6-1 and TRBJ2-3, with 8 bases aligning to TRBD2. The CDR3 spans 16 residues. V lost 7 bases to trimming and J lost 2 bases; unmatched junction nucleotides: 11. CDR1 is MNHNS, CDR2 SASEGT, per germline. In DNA, the CDR3 is TGTGCCAGCACCGCAGGAGCGGGAGAACCCACAGATACGCAGTATTTT. Protein product: CASTAGAGEPTDTQYF.

The sample holds many counts of this clone. The J gene is TRBJ2-7, the V gene TRBV7-6; possibly TRBD1 for D (6 bases). CDR1 is SGHVS, CDR2 FNYEAQ, per germline. CDR3 length: 12 residues. V shed 5 bases and J shed 7 bases, with 12 bases lying between them. CDR3 in DNA: TGTGCCAGCAGCCCAGGGGAGTTTGAGCAGTACTTC. Its translation: CASSPGEFEQYF.

This clone was found a few times. The rearrangement joins TRBV2 to TRBJ2-5; 8 positions match TRBD2. The CDR3 sequence is 14 residues long. V trimming: 4 bases; J trimming: 1 base; junction bases outside the gene matches: 2. Germline V gene sequence: CDR1 SNHLY, CDR2 FYNNEI. The CDR3 sequence: CASSVGTSQETQYF. The DNA of the CDR3 is TGTGCCAGCAGTGTGGGGACTAGCCAAGAGACCCAGTACTTC.

V usage is TRBV5-5 and J usage is TRBJ2-2; TRBD2 matches at 10 bases. The trim removed 1 base at V and 3 bases at J, leaving 0 bases unmatched. The germline V gene encodes CDR1 SGHKS and CDR2 YYEKEE (reference sequence). The CDR3 runs 15 residues. The CDR3 spells CASSLLAGDTGELFF. CDR3 DNA: TGTGCCAGCAGCTTGCTAGCGGGAGACACCGGGGAGCTGTTTTTT.

Many counts were recorded for this clone. CDR3 protein: CASSQVVNTGELFF. CDR3 in DNA: TGTGCCAGCAGCCAAGTTGTGAACACCGGGGAGCTGTTTTTT. J is TRBJ2-2 and V is TRBV3-1; D is unclear. Trimming pared 1 base from V and 1 base from J, leaving 4 bases between. Germline assignment: CDR1 LGHDT and CDR2 YNNKEL (reference sequence). CDR3 length: 14 amino acids.

This clone is medium-sized. The chain is built from TRBV28 and TRBJ2-7; no clear D gene. Trimming removed 3 bases from V and 7 bases from J, with 10 bases in between. The V gene's germline CDR1 is MDHEN and CDR2 SYDVKM. This CDR3 spans 12 amino acids. CDR3 DNA sequence: TGTGCCAGCAGTTTCCGGACGACTGAGCAGTACTTC. This gives the protein CASSFRTTEQYF.

CDR3 in amino acids: CASSDTSLHPNGGGSTDTQYF. The CDR3 coding sequence is TGTGCCAGCAGTGACACATCACTCCACCCTAACGGGGGGGGGAGCACAGATACGCAGTATTTT. The chain links TRBV25-1 to TRBJ2-3; 8 bases map to TRBD2. The V gene end was trimmed by 3 bases and the J gene end by 0 bases; junction bases not matched to a gene: 20. Per germline, CDR1 MGHDK and CDR2 SYGVNS. This CDR3 is 21 amino acids long.

By share of the sample, this clone is medium-sized (0.01 to 0.1%). CDR3 amino acids: CASSRTGTGMNGYTF. In DNA, the CDR3 is TGTGCCAGCAGTCGTACCGGGACAGGGATGAATGGCTACACCTTC. This sequence joins TRBV6-1 and TRBJ1-2, with TRBD1 identical over 9 bases. J lost 6 bases, V lost 5 bases, and 10 bases had no gene match. This CDR3 spans 15 amino acids. Germline-derived CDR1 and CDR2 are MNHNS and SASEGT.

The chain employs TRBV12-3 or TRBV12-4 and TRBJ2-7, with D perhaps assigned TRBD1 or TRBD2 (5 bases each). V lost 10 bases and J lost 3, with 19 bases in between. The length of the CDR3 is 14 residues. CDR3 sequence (DNA): TGTGCCACCAGCCCGGGGCAGTCCTACTACGAGCAGTACTTC. Translation: CATSPGQSYYEQYF.

This clone was seen ten or more times. This could be a read error, since a much larger clone is one nucleotide away. V usage is TRBV19 and J usage is TRBJ2-3, with D possibly being TRBD2 (5 bases). The CDR3 sequence is 14 residues long. CDR1 and CDR2 (germline): LNHDA, SQIVND (reference sequence). The CDR3 nucleotides are TGTGCCAGTAGTGTGGGAGCGAGCACAGATACGCGGTATTTT. Residues: CASSVGASTDTRYF.